One and the same sample provided the 3 T cell receptor beta chains below, sequenced in a study of cytomegalovirus exposure and HLA in healthy donors. 60 Vbeta and 13 Jbeta primers were used in PCR. Using immunoSEQ multiplex PCR, the repertoire was profiled, and TCRdb retains in-frame clones only, with some absent. The sample carries roughly 190,000 clones, around two thirds recorded once. What was sequenced was PBMCs. The receptor set was obtained from a middle-aged man in good health and CMV-seronegative.

This clone was found a few times. This rearrangement joins TRBV4-1 to TRBJ2-3; 12 bases map to TRBD2. This CDR3 is built from 17 residues. J gave up 7 bases and V 1 base, and 9 bases lay outside the gene matches. Germline V lookup: CDR1 MGHRA, CDR2 YSYEKL. The CDR3 sequence is CASSQVPGTSGWNTQYF. CDR3 nucleotide sequence: TGCGCCAGCAGCCAAGTACCCGGGACTAGCGGGTGGAATACGCAGTATTTT.

The chain carries TRBV5-4 and TRBJ2-5, with 9 bases identical to TRBD2. Germline assignment: CDR1 SGHNT and CDR2 YYREEE (reference sequence). The length of the CDR3 is 13 residues. V lost 4 bases to trimming and J lost 4 bases; unmatched junction nucleotides: 2. This chain's CDR3 is CASSVAGVETQYF. CDR3 sequence (DNA): TGTGCCAGCAGCGTAGCGGGGGTAGAGACCCAGTACTTC.

The chain combines TRBV7-2 with TRBJ2-1; no reliable D call. Germline V CDR1 and CDR2: SGHTA, FQGNSA. Trimming cost V 5 bases and J 6 bases, with 8 bases left between them. This CDR3 spans 12 amino acids. The CDR3 sequence: CASSRTGNEQFF. CDR3 nucleotide sequence: TGTGCCAGCAGCCGAACCGGCAATGAGCAGTTCTTC.